A single T cell receptor (beta chain) is shown here with its context. Per the original data handling: By means of reference gene primer amplification, nucleated cell counts were estimated. TCRdb keeps only in-frame clones here, not all; method: immunoSEQ multiplex PCR. V, J and clone size are taken as reported in that table, and D and trimming were inferred from the DNA itself. Altogether some 120,000 clones are present, 85% to 90% being singletons, with the ten largest covering 0.88%. The sample originates from a study of blood T cell repertoires in COVID-19. Across the whole study: The origin of the acute and convalescent COVID-19 samples was the United States, Italy and Spain. PBMCs, B-cell-depleted T cells, or T cells provided the cDNA or gDNA that made up the material.

CDR3 length: 13 amino acids. Trimming took off 5 bases at V and 1 base at J, with 8 bases between the two ends. The V gene is TRBV12-3 or TRBV12-4, the J gene TRBJ1-2; no reliable D call. This receptor was obtained from a woman aged 45 to 65 with active or convalescent COVID-19. Sequenced sample: peripheral blood. The CDR3 here is CASSVGLNYGYTF. The CDR3 nucleotides read TGTGCCAGCAGTGTGGGCCTTAACTATGGCTACACCTTC.